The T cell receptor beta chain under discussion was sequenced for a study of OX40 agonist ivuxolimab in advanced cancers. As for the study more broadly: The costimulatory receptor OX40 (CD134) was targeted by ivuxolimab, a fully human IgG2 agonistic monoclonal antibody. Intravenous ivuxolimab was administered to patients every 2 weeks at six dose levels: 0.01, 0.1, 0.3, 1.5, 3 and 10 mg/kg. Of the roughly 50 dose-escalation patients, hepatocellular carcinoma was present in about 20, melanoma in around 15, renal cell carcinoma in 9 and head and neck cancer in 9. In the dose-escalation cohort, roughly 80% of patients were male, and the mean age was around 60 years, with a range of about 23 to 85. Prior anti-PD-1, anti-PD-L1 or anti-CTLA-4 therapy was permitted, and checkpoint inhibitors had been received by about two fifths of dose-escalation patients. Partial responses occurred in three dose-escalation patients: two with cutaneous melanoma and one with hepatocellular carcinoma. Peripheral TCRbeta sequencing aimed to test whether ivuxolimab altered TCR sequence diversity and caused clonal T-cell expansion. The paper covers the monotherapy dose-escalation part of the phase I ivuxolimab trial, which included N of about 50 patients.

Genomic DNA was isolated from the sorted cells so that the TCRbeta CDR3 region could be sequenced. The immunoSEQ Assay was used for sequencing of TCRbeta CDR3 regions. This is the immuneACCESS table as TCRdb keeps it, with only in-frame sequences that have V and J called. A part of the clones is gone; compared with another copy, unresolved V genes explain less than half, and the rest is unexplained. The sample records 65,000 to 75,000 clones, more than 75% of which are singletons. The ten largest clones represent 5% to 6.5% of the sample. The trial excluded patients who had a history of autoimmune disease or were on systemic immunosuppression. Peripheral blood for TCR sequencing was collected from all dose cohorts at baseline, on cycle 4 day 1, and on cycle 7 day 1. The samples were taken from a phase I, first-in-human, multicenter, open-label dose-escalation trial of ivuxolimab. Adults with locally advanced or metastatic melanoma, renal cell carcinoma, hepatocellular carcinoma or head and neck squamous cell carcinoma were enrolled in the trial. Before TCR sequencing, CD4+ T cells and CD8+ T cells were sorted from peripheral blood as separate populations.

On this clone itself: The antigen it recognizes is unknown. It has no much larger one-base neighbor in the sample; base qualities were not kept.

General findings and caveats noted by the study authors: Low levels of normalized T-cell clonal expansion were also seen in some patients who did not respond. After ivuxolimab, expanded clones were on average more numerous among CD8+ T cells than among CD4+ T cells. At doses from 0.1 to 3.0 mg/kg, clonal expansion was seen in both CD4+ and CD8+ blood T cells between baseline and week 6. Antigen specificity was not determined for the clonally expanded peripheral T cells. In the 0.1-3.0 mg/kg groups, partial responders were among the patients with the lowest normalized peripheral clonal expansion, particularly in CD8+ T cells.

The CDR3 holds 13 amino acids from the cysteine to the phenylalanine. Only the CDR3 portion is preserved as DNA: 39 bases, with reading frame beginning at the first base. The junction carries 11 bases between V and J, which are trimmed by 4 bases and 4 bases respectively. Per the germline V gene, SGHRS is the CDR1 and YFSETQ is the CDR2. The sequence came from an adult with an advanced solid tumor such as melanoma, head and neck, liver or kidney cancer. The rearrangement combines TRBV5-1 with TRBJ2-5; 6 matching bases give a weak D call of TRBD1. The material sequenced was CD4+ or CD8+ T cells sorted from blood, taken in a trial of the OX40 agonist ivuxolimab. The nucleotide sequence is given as TGCGCCAGCAGCAAAGCGACAGGAGAGACCCAGTACTTC. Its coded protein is CASSKATGETQYF.